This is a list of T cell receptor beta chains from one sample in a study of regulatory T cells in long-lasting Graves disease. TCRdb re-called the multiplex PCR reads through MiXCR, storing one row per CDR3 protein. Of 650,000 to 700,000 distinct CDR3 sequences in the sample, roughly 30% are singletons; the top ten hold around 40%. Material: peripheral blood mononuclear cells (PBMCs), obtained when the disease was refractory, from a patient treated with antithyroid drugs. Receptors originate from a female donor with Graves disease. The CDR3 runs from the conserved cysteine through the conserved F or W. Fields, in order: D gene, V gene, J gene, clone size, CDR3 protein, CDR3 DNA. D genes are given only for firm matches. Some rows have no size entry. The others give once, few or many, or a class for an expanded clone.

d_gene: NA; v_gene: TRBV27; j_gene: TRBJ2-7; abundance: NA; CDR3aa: CASSFNGQISYEQYF; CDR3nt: TGTGCCAGCAGTTTCAATGGACAGATCTCCTACGAGCAGTACTTC
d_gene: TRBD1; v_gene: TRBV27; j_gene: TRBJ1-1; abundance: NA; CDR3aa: CASSIGTGSSSEAFF; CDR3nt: TGTGCCAGCAGTATAGGGACAGGTAGTAGTTCTGAAGCTTTCTTT
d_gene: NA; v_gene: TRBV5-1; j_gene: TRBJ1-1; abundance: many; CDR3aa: CASSLAESENTEAFF; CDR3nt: TGCGCCAGCAGCTTGGCTGAGTCCGAGAACACTGAAGCTTTCTTT
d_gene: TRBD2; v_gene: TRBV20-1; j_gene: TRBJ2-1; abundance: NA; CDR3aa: CSAESSGGGSGQFF; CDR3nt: TGCAGTGCGGAATCTAGCGGGGGCGGCTCTGGGCAGTTCTTC
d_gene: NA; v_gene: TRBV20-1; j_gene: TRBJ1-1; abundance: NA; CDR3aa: CSAKDRPNTEAFF; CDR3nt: TGCAGTGCTAAGGACAGACCGAACACTGAAGCTTTCTTT
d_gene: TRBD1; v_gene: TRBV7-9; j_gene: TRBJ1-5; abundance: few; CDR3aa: CASSSMDRQPQHF; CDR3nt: TGTGCCAGCAGTTCAATGGACAGGCAGCCCCAGCATTTT
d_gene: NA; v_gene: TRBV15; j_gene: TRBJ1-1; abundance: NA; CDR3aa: CATSRDRGTWTEAFF; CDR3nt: TGTGCCACCAGCAGAGATCGCGGGACGTGGACTGAAGCTTTCTTT
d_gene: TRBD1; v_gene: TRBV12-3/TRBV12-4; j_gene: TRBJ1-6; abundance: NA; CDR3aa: CASSSSGQPNSPLHF; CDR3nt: TGTGCCAGCAGTTCCTCGGGACAGCCAAATTCACCCCTCCACTTT
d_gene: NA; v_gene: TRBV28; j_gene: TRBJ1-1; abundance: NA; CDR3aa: CASSPRSAANTEAFF; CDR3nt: TGTGCCAGCAGTCCGCGTTCGGCCGCGAACACTGAAGCTTTCTTT
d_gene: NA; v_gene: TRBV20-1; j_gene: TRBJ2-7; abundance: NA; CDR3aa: CSASVSSYEQYF; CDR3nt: TGCAGTGCTAGTGTCAGCTCCTACGAGCAGTACTTC
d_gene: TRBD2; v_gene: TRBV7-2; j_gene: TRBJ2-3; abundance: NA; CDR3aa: CASSPLASHGDTQYF; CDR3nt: TGTGCCAGCAGCCCACTAGCGTCCCATGGAGATACGCAGTATTTT
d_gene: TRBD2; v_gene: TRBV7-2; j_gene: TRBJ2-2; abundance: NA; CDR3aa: CASSLAPAGGPNTGEPFF; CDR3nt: TGTGCCAGCAGCTTAGCTCCAGCGGGAGGACCCAACACCGGGGAGCCGTTTTTT
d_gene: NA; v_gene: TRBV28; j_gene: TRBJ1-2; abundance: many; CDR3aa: CASSFLPQGGRIGYTF; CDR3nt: TGTGCCAGCAGTTTCCTTCCACAGGGTGGCCGTATTGGCTACACCTTC
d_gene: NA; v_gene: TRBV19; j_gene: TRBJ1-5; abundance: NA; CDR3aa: CASQGKNSNQPQHF; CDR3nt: TGTGCTTCCCAGGGGAAAAATAGCAATCAGCCCCAGCATTTT
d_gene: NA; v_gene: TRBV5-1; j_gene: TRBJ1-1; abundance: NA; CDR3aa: CASSTAAGTEAFF; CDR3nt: TGCGCCAGCAGCACGGCCGCAGGCACTGAAGCTTTCTTT
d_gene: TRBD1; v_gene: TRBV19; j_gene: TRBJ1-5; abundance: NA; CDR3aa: CASTTVQGRVSNQPQHF; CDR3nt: TGTGCCAGTACCACCGTACAGGGGAGGGTCAGCAATCAGCCCCAGCATTTT
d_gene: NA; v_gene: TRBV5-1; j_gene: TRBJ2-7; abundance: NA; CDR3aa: CASSLAGLSSYEQYF; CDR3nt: TGCGCCAGCAGCTTGGCCGGTCTCAGCTCCTACGAGCAGTACTTC
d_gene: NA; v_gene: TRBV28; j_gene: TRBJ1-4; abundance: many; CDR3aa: CASSFQVRGGGLFF; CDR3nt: TGTGCCAGCAGTTTTCAGGTCCGGGGCGGCGGACTGTTTTTT
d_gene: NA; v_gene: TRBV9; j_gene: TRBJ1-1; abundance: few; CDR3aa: CASSAFSGATEAFF; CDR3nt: TGTGCCAGCAGCGCCTTCTCAGGGGCCACTGAAGCTTTCTTT
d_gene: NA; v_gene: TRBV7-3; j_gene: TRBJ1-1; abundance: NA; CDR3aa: CASSLQGWSTEAFF; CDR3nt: TGTGCCAGCAGCCTCCAGGGTTGGAGCACTGAAGCTTTCTTT
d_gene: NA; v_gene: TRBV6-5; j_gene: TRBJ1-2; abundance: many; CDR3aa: CASSYSNYGYTF; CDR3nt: TGTGCCAGCAGTTACTCTAACTATGGCTACACCTTC
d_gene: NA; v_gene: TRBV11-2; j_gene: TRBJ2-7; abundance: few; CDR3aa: CASSNRDFTSYEQYF; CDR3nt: TGTGCCAGCAGCAACCGGGACTTTACTTCCTACGAGCAGTACTTC
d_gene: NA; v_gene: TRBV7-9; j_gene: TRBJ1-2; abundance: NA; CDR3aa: CASSSPEQIPNYGYTF; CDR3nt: TGTGCCAGCAGCTCCCCCGAACAGATACCTAACTATGGCTACACCTTC